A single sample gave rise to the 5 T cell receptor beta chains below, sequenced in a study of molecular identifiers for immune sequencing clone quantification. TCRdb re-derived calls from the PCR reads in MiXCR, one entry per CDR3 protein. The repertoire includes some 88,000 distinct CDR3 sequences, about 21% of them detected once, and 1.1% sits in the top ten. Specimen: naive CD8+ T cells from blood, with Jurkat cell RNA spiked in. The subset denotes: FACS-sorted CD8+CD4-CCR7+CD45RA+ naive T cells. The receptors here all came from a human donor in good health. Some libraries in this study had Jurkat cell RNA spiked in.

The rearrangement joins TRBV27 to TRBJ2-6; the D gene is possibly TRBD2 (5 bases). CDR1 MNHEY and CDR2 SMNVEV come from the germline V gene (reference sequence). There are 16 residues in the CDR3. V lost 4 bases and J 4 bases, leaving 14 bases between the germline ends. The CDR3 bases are TGTGCCAGCAGTTCCCTCGGGGTGACGGGGGCCAACGTCCTGACTTTC. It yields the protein CASSSLGVTGANVLTF.

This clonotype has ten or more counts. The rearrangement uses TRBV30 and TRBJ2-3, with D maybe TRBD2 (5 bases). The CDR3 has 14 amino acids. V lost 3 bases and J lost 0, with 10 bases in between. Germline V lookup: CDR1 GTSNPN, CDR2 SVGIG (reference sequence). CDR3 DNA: TGTGCCTGGAGCACTAGTTCTAGCACAGATACGCAGTATTTT. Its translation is CAWSTSSSTDTQYF.

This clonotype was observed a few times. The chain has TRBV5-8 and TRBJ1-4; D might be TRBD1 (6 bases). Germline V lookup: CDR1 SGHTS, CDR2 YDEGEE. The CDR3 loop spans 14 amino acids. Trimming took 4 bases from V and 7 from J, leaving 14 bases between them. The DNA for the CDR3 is TGTGCCAGCAGCCAGGGGATCACTGGTGAAAAACTGTTTTTT. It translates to CASSQGITGEKLFF.

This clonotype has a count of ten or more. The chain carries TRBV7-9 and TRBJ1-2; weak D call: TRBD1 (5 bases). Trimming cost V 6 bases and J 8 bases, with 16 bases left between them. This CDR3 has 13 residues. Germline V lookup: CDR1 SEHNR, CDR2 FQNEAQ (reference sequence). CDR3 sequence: CASSYGQGSGYTF. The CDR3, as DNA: TGTGCCAGCAGTTACGGGCAGGGAAGCGGCTACACCTTC.

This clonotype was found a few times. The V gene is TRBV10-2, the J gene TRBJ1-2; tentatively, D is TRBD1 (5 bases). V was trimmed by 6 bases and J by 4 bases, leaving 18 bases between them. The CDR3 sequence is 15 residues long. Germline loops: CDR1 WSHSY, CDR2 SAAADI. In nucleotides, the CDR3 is TGCGCCAGCAGCCCGCCGCCGACAGCACGCTATGGCTACACCTTC. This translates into CASSPPPTARYGYTF.